This T cell receptor beta chain was found in a study of early T cells in non-severe SARS-CoV-2 infection. Turning to the study itself: The study sequenced bulk RNA from unsorted whole blood, with chains unpaired.

The study, taken as a whole, reports: Comparison of clonotypes with VDJdb favored anti-spike CD8 responses while missing private and CD4 specificities.

From germline, CDR1 is SGHTA and CDR2 FQGTGA. The CDR3 has 13 amino acids. Trimming removed 5 bases at V and 0 bases at J, with 5 bases between. In this sample, this clonotype turned up a few times. Its target is not known. Researchers attached unique molecular identifiers to individual cDNA molecules. TCRdb re-called the 5' RACE reads through MiXCR, storing one row per CDR3 protein. The sample holds around 70,000 distinct CDR3 sequences; over 9% are singletons and the top ten take about 4.2%. The TCR sequence derives from an adult who was a healthcare worker with PCR-confirmed SARS-CoV-2 infection or an uninfected control (not recorded which). The V gene is TRBV7-3, the J gene TRBJ1-3; the D is unclear. The specimen sequenced was whole blood. The CDR3 sequence is CASSEGSGNTIYF. The CDR3 DNA follows: TGTGCCAGCAGCGAAGGCTCTGGAAACACCATATATTTT.